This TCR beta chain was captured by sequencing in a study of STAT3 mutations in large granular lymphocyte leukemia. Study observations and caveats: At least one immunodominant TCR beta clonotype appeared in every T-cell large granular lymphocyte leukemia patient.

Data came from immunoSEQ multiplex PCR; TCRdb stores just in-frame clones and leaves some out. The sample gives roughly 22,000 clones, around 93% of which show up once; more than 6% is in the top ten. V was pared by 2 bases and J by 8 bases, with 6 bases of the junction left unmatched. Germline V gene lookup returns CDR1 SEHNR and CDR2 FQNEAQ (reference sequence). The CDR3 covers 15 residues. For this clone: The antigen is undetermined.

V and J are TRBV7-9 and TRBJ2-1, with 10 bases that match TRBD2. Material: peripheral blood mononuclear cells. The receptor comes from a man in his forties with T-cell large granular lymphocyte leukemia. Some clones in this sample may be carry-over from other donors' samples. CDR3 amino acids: CASSLTAGGLDEQFF. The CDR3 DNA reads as TGTGCCAGCAGCTTAACAGCGGGGGGGCTAGATGAGCAGTTCTTC.